Listed below are T cell receptor beta chains from one sample, sequenced in a study of OX40 agonist ivuxolimab in advanced cancers. Generated by immunoSEQ multiplex PCR, the TCRdb table keeps only in-frame clones and is missing some. The table includes approximately 57,000 clones, 65% to 85% detected once. Here the sequenced sample was CD4+ or CD8+ T cells sorted from blood, taken in a trial of the OX40 agonist ivuxolimab. These receptors all stem from an adult with an advanced solid tumor such as melanoma, head and neck, liver or kidney cancer. The CDR3 runs from the conserved cysteine through the conserved F or W. D genes are given only for firm matches. Some rows have no size entry. The others give once, few or many, or a class for an expanded clone.

cdr3_aa	cdr3_nt	d_call	v_call	j_call	clone_size	cdr3_length
CASSQTGGIYEQYF	TGTGCCAGCAGCCAAACGGGGGGCATCTACGAGCAGTACTTC	-	TRBV7-8	TRBJ2-7	-	14
CASSPGLAGGSYNEQFF	TGTGCCAGCAGCCCGGGACTAGCGGGGGGTTCCTACAATGAGCAGTTCTTC	TRBD2	TRBV9	TRBJ2-1	-	17
CASSLSGALGYANEKLFF	TGCGCCAGCAGCTTGTCTGGGGCCCTTGGATACGCGAATGAAAAACTGTTTTTT	-	TRBV5-1	TRBJ1-4	-	18
CASSRQSYEQYF	TGTGCCAGCAGTCGACAGTCCTACGAGCAGTACTTC	-	TRBV2	TRBJ2-7	-	12
CASSLEPGQYQPQHF	TGTGCCAGCAGCTTAGAGCCGGGACAGTATCAGCCCCAGCATTTT	TRBD1	TRBV7-6	TRBJ1-5	-	15
CASGPLRNTGELFF	TGTGCCAGCGGACCTTTGAGGAACACCGGGGAGCTGTTTTTT	-	TRBV7-6	TRBJ2-2	-	14
CASSTPGLAYEQYF	TGTGCCAGTAGTACCCCCGGATTGGCCTACGAGCAGTACTTC	-	TRBV19	TRBJ2-7	-	14
CASSLARAYEQYF	TGTGCCAGCAGCTTGGCCAGGGCCTACGAGCAGTACTTC	-	TRBV5-6	TRBJ2-7	-	13
CASSLTGGKQPQHF	TGTGCCAGCAGCTTAACAGGGGGCAAACAGCCCCAGCATTTT	TRBD1	TRBV7-2	TRBJ1-5	once	14
CASSVLGTSANEQFF	TGTGCCAGCAGTGTCCTCGGGACTAGCGCCAATGAGCAGTTCTTC	TRBD2	TRBV6-1	TRBJ2-1	once	15
CASRGLLDTQYF	TGTGCCAGCAGGGGACTCTTAGATACGCAGTATTTT	-	TRBV28	TRBJ2-3	-	12
CASSLSGTGYGYTF	TGTGCCAGCAGTTTATCCGGGACGGGCTATGGCTACACCTTC	-	TRBV28	TRBJ1-2	-	14
CASSPGGSGETQYF	TGTGCCAGCAGCCCAGGGGGGAGCGGCGAGACCCAGTACTTC	-	TRBV7-2	TRBJ2-5	-	14
CATKGSGTDTQYF	TGTGCGACCAAGGGGAGTGGCACAGATACGCAGTATTTT	-	TRBV27	TRBJ2-3	-	13
CASRMQDRGRTEAFF	TGTGCCAGCAGGATGCAGGACAGGGGGCGAACTGAAGCTTTCTTT	TRBD1	TRBV6-1	TRBJ1-1	-	15
CASRSSGRASETQYF	TGTGCCAGCAGAAGTAGCGGGAGGGCCTCGGAGACCCAGTACTTC	TRBD2	TRBV6-5	TRBJ2-5	-	15
CASSQGVVRAGRDTQYF	TGCGCCAGCAGCCAGGGGGTCGTGCGAGCGGGGAGGGATACGCAGTATTTT	TRBD2	TRBV4-1	TRBJ2-3	-	17
CASSPNSYNEQFF	TGTGCCAGCTCCCCAAACTCCTACAATGAGCAGTTCTTC	-	TRBV18	TRBJ2-1	-	13
CASSPGEGAAGNTIYF	TGCGCCAGCAGCCCGGGCGAAGGGGCGGCTGGAAACACCATATATTTT	-	TRBV5-1	TRBJ1-3	few	16
CASSNQGEFGYTF	TGTGCCAGCAGCAATCAGGGCGAATTCGGCTACACCTTC	-	TRBV6-5	TRBJ1-2	-	13
CAISESGPTNEKLFF	TGTGCCATCAGTGAGTCGGGACCGACTAATGAAAAACTGTTTTTT	-	TRBV10-3	TRBJ1-4	-	15
CASSKVGTSEQFF	TGTGCCAGCAGCAAAGTTGGTACTAGTGAGCAGTTCTTC	-	TRBV21-1	TRBJ2-1	few	13
CASGPSWDGNQPQHF	TGTGCCAGCGGGCCCTCATGGGATGGGAATCAGCCCCAGCATTTT	-	TRBV6-1	TRBJ1-5	-	15
CSVGTRQGLYEQYF	TGCAGCGTTGGCACTCGACAGGGTTTGTACGAGCAGTACTTC	TRBD1	TRBV29-1	TRBJ2-7	-	14
CASSSGIQETQYF	TGTGCCAGCAGCTCGGGTATACAAGAGACCCAGTACTTC	-	TRBV7-8	TRBJ2-5	-	13
CASRIGTGTDTQYF	TGTGCCAGTAGGATCGGGACAGGTACAGATACGCAGTATTTT	TRBD1	TRBV19	TRBJ2-3	-	14
CASSPTRLAGNNEQFF	TGTGCCAGCAGCCCAACGAGACTAGCGGGCAACAATGAGCAGTTCTTC	TRBD2	TRBV11-2	TRBJ2-1	few	16
CASSSPDAAGNYGYTF	TGTGCCAGCAGCTCACCCGACGCGGCAGGGAACTATGGCTACACCTTC	-	TRBV7-9	TRBJ1-2	-	16
CASSFRLGYEQYF	TGTGCCAGCAGCTTCAGACTAGGCTACGAGCAGTACTTC	-	TRBV5-6	TRBJ2-7	-	13
CAWSVRRSGNTIYF	TGTGCCTGGAGTGTACGCCGCTCTGGAAACACCATATATTTT	-	TRBV30	TRBJ1-3	-	14
CASSPDRQGEQYF	TGTGCCAGCAGCCCCGACAGGCAGGGCGAGCAGTACTTC	-	TRBV4-2	TRBJ2-7	once	13
CASSYWGRAFGADTQYF	TGTGCCAGCAGCTATTGGGGGAGGGCGTTCGGAGCAGATACGCAGTATTTT	TRBD2	TRBV7-9	TRBJ2-3	-	17
CASRDAGYTEAFF	TGTGCCAGTCGGGACGCAGGTTACACTGAAGCTTTCTTT	-	TRBV6-1	TRBJ1-1	-	13
CASSASGLEQYF	TGTGCCAGCAGTGCCTCTGGCCTCGAGCAGTACTTC	-	TRBV13	TRBJ2-7	-	12
CASMGDNEKLFF	TGTGCCAGCATGGGGGATAATGAAAAACTGTTTTTT	-	TRBV6-5	TRBJ1-4	-	12
CASSQITGTEAFF	TGTGCCAGCAGCCAAATCACGGGCACTGAAGCTTTCTTT	-	TRBV14	TRBJ1-1	-	13
CASSAHGLLNTIYF	TGTGCCAGCAGTGCCCACGGACTGTTGAACACCATATATTTT	-	TRBV6-1	TRBJ1-3	-	14
CASSLTQNTEAFF	TGTGCCAGCAGCCTGACACAGAACACTGAAGCTTTCTTT	-	TRBV7-2	TRBJ1-1	-	13
CASSLGLAGGSTDTQYF	TGTGCCAGCAGCCTCGGACTAGCGGGAGGCAGCACAGATACGCAGTATTTT	TRBD2	TRBV5-5	TRBJ2-3	-	17
CASSQVAGGDEQYF	TGCGCCAGCAGTCAGGTAGCGGGAGGTGACGAGCAGTACTTC	TRBD2	TRBV23-1	TRBJ2-7	-	14
CASSRGFGNTEAFF	TGTGCCAGCAGCAGGGGTTTCGGGAACACTGAAGCTTTCTTT	-	TRBV11-3	TRBJ1-1	few	14
CASSPGTGLYEQYF	TGTGCCAGCAGTCCCGGGACAGGGCTCTACGAGCAGTACTTC	TRBD1	TRBV2	TRBJ2-7	-	14
CASSALGPPANYGYTF	TGTGCCAGCAGCGCCCTGGGACCGCCAGCTAACTATGGCTACACCTTC	-	TRBV7-2	TRBJ1-2	-	16